A selection of T cell receptor beta chains follows, all from one sample in a study of immune evolution from preneoplasia to lung adenocarcinoma. Profiled with immunoSEQ multiplex PCR; TCRdb holds only in-frame clones, not every one. Of some 2,000 clones listed, 80% to 90% are singletons. Sequenced material: FFPE adjacent normal lung tissue. The receptors stem from a person aged 70 to 85 with lung adenocarcinoma. Each CDR3 is given with its conserved first and last residue. The order of the fields is D gene, clone size, V gene, J gene, CDR3 DNA, CDR3 protein. A D gene is named only where the DNA matches it firmly. Clone size is shown for a subset of rows, as once, few, many or a class of expanded clone.

.,.,TRBV11-2,TRBJ2-3,TGTGCCAGCAGCTCGGACAGAAGAACAGATACGCAGTATTTT,CASSSDRRTDTQYF
TRBD1,.,TRBV6-5,TRBJ2-7,TGTGCCAGCACCCAGGGACAGGGGATCCCCTACGAGCAGTACTTC,CASTQGQGIPYEQYF
TRBD1,.,TRBV5-6,TRBJ2-5,TGTGCCAGCAGCTGGACAGGGGAGACCCAGTACTTC,CASSWTGETQYF
.,.,TRBV7-9,TRBJ2-3,TGTGCCAGCCGCGAGGTCCGGGATACGCAGTATTTT,CASREVRDTQYF
.,few,TRBV15,TRBJ2-6,TGTGCCACCAGCCCTAAACCCCCCTCTGGGGCCAACGTCCTGACTTTC,CATSPKPPSGANVLTF
.,.,TRBV6-5,TRBJ2-1,TGTGCCAGCAGGACCCCGGGGGGCCAGGACAATGAGCAGTTCTTC,CASRTPGGQDNEQFF
.,once,TRBV7-3,TRBJ2-3,TGTGCCAGCAGCTTAGGAACGGATACGCAGTATTTT,CASSLGTDTQYF
TRBD1,.,TRBV5-1,TRBJ2-7,TGCGCCAGCAGCAGGGGGACAGGGATGGACGAGCAGTACTTC,CASSRGTGMDEQYF
.,.,TRBV4-1,TRBJ1-3,TGCGCCAGCAGCCAAGACGGCAGCTCTGGAAACACCATATATTTT,CASSQDGSSGNTIYF
.,once,TRBV6-6,TRBJ2-3,TGTGCCAGCAGTTACAGGAGAACAGATACGCAGTATTTT,CASSYRRTDTQYF
.,.,TRBV4-1,TRBJ2-7,TGCGCCAGCAGCCAAGCCCAGGGACCCGGCTCCTACGAGCAGTACTTC,CASSQAQGPGSYEQYF
.,.,TRBV19,TRBJ1-2,TGTGCCAGTAGTCAACAGGGCATCTATGGCTACACCTTC,CASSQQGIYGYTF
.,.,TRBV7-9,TRBJ2-2,TGTGCCAGCAGCTTAGATGGCGGAGCCGGGGAGCTGTTTTTT,CASSLDGGAGELFF
.,.,TRBV6-5,TRBJ1-1,TGTGCCAGCAGTTTAACACAGGTTGGAACTGAAGCTTTCTTT,CASSLTQVGTEAFF
.,.,TRBV9,TRBJ1-1,TGTGCCAGCAGCGTAAGGTACGATGGTGAAGCTTTCTTT,CASSVRYDGEAFF
TRBD1,.,TRBV7-2,TRBJ2-1,TGTGCCAGCAGCTTCAGGGGGAGCTCCTACAATGAGCAGTTCTTC,CASSFRGSSYNEQFF
.,.,TRBV5-1,TRBJ2-3,TGCGCCAGCAGCTTGCGGATAGCTAGCACAGATACGCAGTATTTT,CASSLRIASTDTQYF
.,.,TRBV9,TRBJ1-1,TGTGCCAGCAGCGTAGTCGAGGGGGGAACTGAAGCTTTCTTT,CASSVVEGGTEAFF
.,.,TRBV10-3,TRBJ2-2,TGTGCCATCATGGGTGGGAGTAACACCGGGGAGCTGTTTTTT,CAIMGGSNTGELFF
.,once,TRBV5-6,TRBJ1-2,TGTGCCAGCAGCTTGGTCAACGGGAACTATGGCTACACCTTC,CASSLVNGNYGYTF
.,.,TRBV28,TRBJ2-5,TGTGCGCGGCGGAGGGGCGCCGGAGAGACCCAGTACTTC,CARRRGAGETQYF
.,.,TRBV7-8,TRBJ1-4,TGTGCCAGCAGCTTTGGAGGGGGAGGCGAAAAACTGTTTTTT,CASSFGGGGEKLFF
TRBD1,.,TRBV2,TRBJ2-1,TGTGCCAGCAGTGGTCGGGGACAGGGTGACAATGAGCAGTTCTTC,CASSGRGQGDNEQFF
TRBD1,.,TRBV6-5,TRBJ1-2,TGTGCCAGCAGATTACAGGGGAACTATGGCTACACCTTC,CASRLQGNYGYTF
.,once,TRBV7-9,TRBJ2-1,TGTGCCAGCAGCTCTCCTATCGGCGGTTACTCCTACAATGAGCAGTTCTTC,CASSSPIGGYSYNEQFF
TRBD1,.,TRBV5-4,TRBJ1-1,TGTGCCAGCAGCTTGTTACAGGGGGCCACCACTGAAGCTTTCTTT,CASSLLQGATTEAFF
.,.,TRBV29-1,TRBJ1-2,TGCAGCGCGGGGGTACAACAAGATGGCTACACCTTC,CSAGVQQDGYTF
TRBD1,.,TRBV4-1,TRBJ2-1,TGCGCCAGCAGCCAACGCCCGGGACAGGGGGCGGATGAGCAGTTCTTC,CASSQRPGQGADEQFF
TRBD2,.,TRBV30,TRBJ2-7,TGTGCCTGGAGTGTGGGGGTAGCGGGAGTCTCCTACGAGCAGTACTTC,CAWSVGVAGVSYEQYF
.,.,TRBV5-1,TRBJ1-4,TGCGCCAGCAGCTTCGGTCCCCGGACAGCCAATCCTAATGAAAAACTGTTTTTT,CASSFGPRTANPNEKLFF
.,.,TRBV7-8,TRBJ2-4,TGTGCCAGCAGCTTCGTAGTGGGTGGAGGGGGCCGGTCCAAAAACATTCAGTACTTC,CASSFVVGGGGRSKNIQYF
.,.,TRBV2,TRBJ1-5,TGTGCCAGCAGTGTTAGCCAGGTGGGCAATCAGCCCCAGCATTTT,CASSVSQVGNQPQHF
.,.,TRBV7-9,TRBJ2-5,TGTGCCAGCAGCTTAGTGGGGGGGACCCAGTACTTC,CASSLVGGTQYF
TRBD2,.,TRBV27,TRBJ2-7,TGTGCCAGCAGTTTAGCTAGCGGCTCCTACGAGCAGTACTTC,CASSLASGSYEQYF
.,.,TRBV11-1,TRBJ2-1,TGTGCCAGCAGCCCGAATACTAGAGAGGAGCAGTTCTTC,CASSPNTREEQFF
.,.,TRBV28,TRBJ1-1,TGTGCCAGCAGTTTGACAGACGGCACTGAAGCTTTCTTT,CASSLTDGTEAFF
.,.,TRBV6-4,TRBJ1-5,TGTGCCAGCAGTGACGATAGCAATCAGCCCCAGCATTTT,CASSDDSNQPQHF
.,.,TRBV5-8,TRBJ1-5,TGTGCCAGCAGCCGGACAGTTAATCAGCCCCAGCATTTT,CASSRTVNQPQHF
.,few,TRBV14,TRBJ2-4,TGTGCCAGCAGCTTTTCGACAGGACTAGCCAAAAACATTCAGTACTTC,CASSFSTGLAKNIQYF
.,.,TRBV11-2,TRBJ2-7,TGTGCCAGCAGTCCGACAAACAGGAACCTCTACGAGCAGTACTTC,CASSPTNRNLYEQYF
.,.,TRBV6-4,TRBJ2-3,TGTGCCAGCAGTGACGGAGGCACGCACACAGATACGCAGTATTTT,CASSDGGTHTDTQYF
.,.,TRBV7-9,TRBJ2-7,TGTGCCAGCAGCCCCGGGACCTCTTACTACGAGCAGTACTTC,CASSPGTSYYEQYF
.,.,TRBV11-1,TRBJ2-5,TGTGCCAGCAGCCGACGATCTCAAGAGACCCAGTACTTC,CASSRRSQETQYF
.,.,TRBV25-1,TRBJ1-1,TGTGCCAGCAGTAGAGGGCCGAACACTGAAGCTTTCTTT,CASSRGPNTEAFF
.,.,TRBV29-1,TRBJ1-2,TGCAGCGTTGATAGGCAAACTGGGTATGGCTACACCTTC,CSVDRQTGYGYTF
.,.,TRBV5-1,TRBJ2-2,TGCGCCAGCAGCTTGGTGTTGAGTAGCGCCGGGGAGCTGTTTTTT,CASSLVLSSAGELFF
.,.,TRBV2,TRBJ2-1,TGTGCCAGCAGGCGGGACTCAGCAAATGAGCAGTTCTTC,CASRRDSANEQFF
.,once,TRBV15,TRBJ2-3,TGTGCCACCAGCAGAGAAAGGACCCCGGGCGATACGCAGTATTTT,CATSRERTPGDTQYF
.,.,TRBV5-4,TRBJ2-1,TGTGCCAGCAGCTTGGTGACTGAAAATGAGCAGTTCTTC,CASSLVTENEQFF
TRBD2,.,TRBV5-1,TRBJ2-7,TGCGCCAGCACCGCGGGAGGGAGTAAGGGCGAGCAGTACTTC,CASTAGGSKGEQYF
TRBD1,once,TRBV11-2,TRBJ2-2,TGTGCCAGCAGCTTAGCGGGGACAGGGGACACCGGGGAGCTGTTTTTT,CASSLAGTGDTGELFF
.,.,TRBV2,TRBJ1-2,TGTGCCACCGGACAGAGCTATGGCTACACCTTC,CATGQSYGYTF
.,.,TRBV27,TRBJ2-2,TGTGCCAGCAGGTACAGGGAGGACACCGGGGAGCTGTTTTTT,CASRYREDTGELFF
TRBD1,.,TRBV15,TRBJ1-1,TGTGCCTCGAGATGGGGGACAGGGAAGAACACTGAAGCTTTCTTT,CASRWGTGKNTEAFF
.,.,TRBV28,TRBJ1-5,TGTGCCAGCAGTTTGTTCCAAGGAGCTCAGCCCCAGCATTTT,CASSLFQGAQPQHF
TRBD1,.,TRBV27,TRBJ2-2,TGTGCCACCCGAAGGACAGGGAGTGACACCGGGGAGCTGTTTTTT,CATRRTGSDTGELFF
.,once,TRBV6-1,TRBJ1-2,TGTGCCAGCAGTGAAGTAAACTGGGGCCCTATGCAATATGGCTACACCTTC,CASSEVNWGPMQYGYTF
TRBD2,.,TRBV11-2,TRBJ2-5,TGTGCCAGCAGCCCGCCGGGGCAACTAGCGGGGGGAGAGACCCAGTACTTC,CASSPPGQLAGGETQYF
.,.,TRBV5-6,TRBJ1-2,TGTGCCAGCAGCACCCTCCCCTCAGGGGCCGGCTATGGCTACACCTTC,CASSTLPSGAGYGYTF
.,.,TRBV2,TRBJ1-2,TGTGCCAGCTGGAGTGGCGCAGGATACGGCTACACCTTC,CASWSGAGYGYTF